This paragraph covers one T cell receptor beta chain sequence. Sequenced by immunoSEQ multiplex PCR; TCRdb stores in-frame clones only, minus some. The data contain 90,000 to 100,000 clones, 84% of them singletons. This CDR3 region has 14 residues. The V gene's germline CDR1 is DFQATT and CDR2 SNEGSKA (reference sequence). Between the trimmed V and J ends, which lost 3 bases and 6 bases, there was a span of 17 bases. The entry originates in a study of blood T cell repertoires in COVID-19. Sequencing input: peripheral blood. The chain employs TRBV20-1 and TRBJ2-5; D gene unclear. The receptor's source is an older man with active or convalescent COVID-19. The CDR3 DNA is TGCAGTGCTAGTGTTACTCCTTCGGGTCAGACCCAGTACTTC. Translated: CSASVTPSGQTQYF.